The rows below give T cell receptor beta chains drawn from one sample of a study of radiotherapy plus CTLA-4 blockade in lung cancer. Using immunoSEQ multiplex PCR, the repertoire was profiled, and TCRdb retains in-frame clones only, with some absent. The sample has roughly 110,000 clones, 70% to 90% seen once. The sample here was peripheral blood, taken from a patient treated with radiotherapy plus ipilimumab. These TCRs come from a human donor with non-small cell lung cancer that progressed on radiotherapy plus ipilimumab. Some clones in this sample may be carry-over from other donors' samples. CDR3s include the opening cysteine and the closing phenylalanine or tryptophan. The D gene is left open where the match is weak. Expanded clones get a size class; other rows say once, few or many, or leave the size out.

D gene: NA
J gene: TRBJ1-4
V gene: TRBV5-1
clone size: NA
CDR3 DNA: TGCGCCAGCAGCTTGGTAGGAGTTAATGAAAAACTGTTTTTT
CDR3 protein: CASSLVGVNEKLFF

D gene: NA
J gene: TRBJ2-7
V gene: TRBV6-5
clone size: few
CDR3 DNA: TGTGCCAGCAGGGTAGGACCCTACGAGCAGTACTTC
CDR3 protein: CASRVGPYEQYF

D gene: NA
J gene: TRBJ2-5
V gene: TRBV4-3
clone size: NA
CDR3 DNA: TGCGCCAGCAGCCTGGAGGTCCGGGAGACCCAGTACTTC
CDR3 protein: CASSLEVRETQYF

D gene: NA
J gene: TRBJ2-7
V gene: TRBV18
clone size: NA
CDR3 DNA: TGTGCCAGCTCACCACCAAGTCGGTCCTACGAGCAGTACTTC
CDR3 protein: CASSPPSRSYEQYF

D gene: TRBD1
J gene: TRBJ1-5
V gene: TRBV4-3
clone size: NA
CDR3 DNA: TGCGCCAGCAGCCCTCAAATCAGGGGGCTACATCAGCCCCAGCATTTT
CDR3 protein: CASSPQIRGLHQPQHF

D gene: NA
J gene: TRBJ1-1
V gene: TRBV5-4
clone size: NA
CDR3 DNA: TGTGCCAGCAGCTTGGCCGTGGGGGCGGGCACTGAAGCTTTCTTT
CDR3 protein: CASSLAVGAGTEAFF

D gene: TRBD1
J gene: TRBJ2-7
V gene: TRBV30
clone size: NA
CDR3 DNA: TGTGCCTGGGCCAGACAGGGCCTGGACGAGCAGTACTTC
CDR3 protein: CAWARQGLDEQYF

D gene: TRBD1
J gene: TRBJ1-6
V gene: TRBV6-1
clone size: NA
CDR3 DNA: TGTGCCAGCAGTGACCAGGGGGGAGGGAATTCACCCCTCCACTTT
CDR3 protein: CASSDQGGGNSPLHF

D gene: TRBD1
J gene: TRBJ1-2
V gene: TRBV5-1
clone size: NA
CDR3 DNA: TGCGCCAGCAGCTTGCCCGGGACAGCGTATGGCTACACCTTC
CDR3 protein: CASSLPGTAYGYTF

D gene: NA
J gene: TRBJ2-5
V gene: TRBV11-3
clone size: NA
CDR3 DNA: TGTGCCAGCAGCTTTGGGGATGAGGAGACCCAGTACTTC
CDR3 protein: CASSFGDEETQYF

D gene: TRBD1
J gene: TRBJ1-2
V gene: TRBV7-3
clone size: NA
CDR3 DNA: TGTGCCAGCAGCAGACGGACAGGACCTAACTATGGCTACACCTTC
CDR3 protein: CASSRRTGPNYGYTF

D gene: TRBD1
J gene: TRBJ2-7
V gene: TRBV19
clone size: NA
CDR3 DNA: TGTGCCAGTAGTAGAGGACAGGGGGTTACCTACGAGCAGTACTTC
CDR3 protein: CASSRGQGVTYEQYF

D gene: TRBD2
J gene: TRBJ2-7
V gene: TRBV28
clone size: NA
CDR3 DNA: TGTGCCAGCAGTCACTCGCTAGCGGGGAGCTCCTACGAGCAGTACTTC
CDR3 protein: CASSHSLAGSSYEQYF

D gene: NA
J gene: TRBJ2-1
V gene: TRBV7-6
clone size: NA
CDR3 DNA: TGTGCCAGCAGCTTAGCGGGGGGAGGCAATGAGCAGTTCTTC
CDR3 protein: CASSLAGGGNEQFF

D gene: NA
J gene: TRBJ2-7
V gene: TRBV11-2
clone size: once
CDR3 DNA: TGTGCCAGCAGCTTAGTGTCCAGCGAGCAGTACTTC
CDR3 protein: CASSLVSSEQYF

D gene: NA
J gene: TRBJ2-5
V gene: TRBV7-6
clone size: NA
CDR3 DNA: TGTGCCAGCAGCTTACGGCTAGCGGAGACCCAGTACTTC
CDR3 protein: CASSLRLAETQYF

D gene: NA
J gene: TRBJ1-3
V gene: TRBV7-8
clone size: NA
CDR3 DNA: TGTGCCAGCAGCTTATCGGGGTACTCTGGAAACACCATATATTTT
CDR3 protein: CASSLSGYSGNTIYF

D gene: TRBD2
J gene: TRBJ2-7
V gene: TRBV6-6
clone size: NA
CDR3 DNA: TGTGCCAGCAGCGAACGGACGACTAGCGGGGGCTACGAGCAGTACTTC
CDR3 protein: CASSERTTSGGYEQYF

D gene: NA
J gene: TRBJ1-6
V gene: TRBV5-1
clone size: few
CDR3 DNA: TGCGCCAGCAGCTTGGTGCAGGGTGAAGACTATAATTCACCCCTCCACTTT
CDR3 protein: CASSLVQGEDYNSPLHF

D gene: NA
J gene: TRBJ1-2
V gene: TRBV7-3
clone size: NA
CDR3 DNA: TGTGCCAGCAGCTTACGTTCGGGGGCGGGCTACACCTTC
CDR3 protein: CASSLRSGAGYTF

D gene: TRBD2
J gene: TRBJ2-1
V gene: TRBV9
clone size: NA
CDR3 DNA: TGTGCCAGCAGCGTAGCGGGGGGTTCCTACAATGAGCAGTTCTTC
CDR3 protein: CASSVAGGSYNEQFF

D gene: NA
J gene: TRBJ2-2
V gene: TRBV30
clone size: once
CDR3 DNA: TGTGCCTCGCAACAGGGAGGGGCCGGGGAGCTGTTTTTT
CDR3 protein: CASQQGGAGELFF

D gene: TRBD1
J gene: TRBJ1-2
V gene: TRBV18
clone size: NA
CDR3 DNA: TGTGCCAGCTCGCCCAACCCCGGACAGGTCTCCTATGGCTACACCTTC
CDR3 protein: CASSPNPGQVSYGYTF